This TCR beta chain appears in the sequencing data of a study of shared clonotypes between healthy human individuals. Comment on this clone: Its target is not known.

Tens of thousands of T cell genomes (about 210 ng DNA) went into each sorted-subset replicate. Original handling: Filtering differed because ImmunoSEQ produced junction-only sequences that carried no quality scores. Profiled with immunoSEQ multiplex PCR; TCRdb holds only in-frame clones, not every one. That table is the source of V, J and clone size, and D and trimming were worked out from the DNA. The sample includes more than 2 million clones, approximately 96% of them seen just once. V shed 3 bases and J shed 2 bases, with 16 bases lying between them. This CDR3 spans 16 amino acids. CDR1 is LNHNV and CDR2 is YYDKDF in the germline V gene (reference sequence). Study-level results: The four-donor shared clonotypes exceeded non-shared clonotypes in generation probability, with non-shared ones scoring lower.

The chain links TRBV15 to TRBJ2-5, with D perhaps TRBD1 (6 bases). The clonotype was recovered from a man between 18 and 29 years old in good health. The sequenced material came from naive CD4+ T cells sorted from blood. Subset meaning: CD45RA+ positively selected. The CDR3 here is CATSRVSGQIQETQYF. For the CDR3, the DNA is TGTGCCACCAGCAGGGTTTCGGGACAAATACAAGAGACCCAGTACTTC.